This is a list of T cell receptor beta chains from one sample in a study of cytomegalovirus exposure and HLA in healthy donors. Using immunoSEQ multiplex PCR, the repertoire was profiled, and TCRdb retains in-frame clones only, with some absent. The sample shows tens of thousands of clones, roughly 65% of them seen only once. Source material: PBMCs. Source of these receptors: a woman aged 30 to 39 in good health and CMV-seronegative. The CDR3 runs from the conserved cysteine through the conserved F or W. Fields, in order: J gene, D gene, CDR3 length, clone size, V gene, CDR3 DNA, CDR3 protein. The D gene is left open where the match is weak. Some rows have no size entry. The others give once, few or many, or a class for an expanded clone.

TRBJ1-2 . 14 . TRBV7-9 TGTGCCAGCAGCCCCCCGGGAGACGCCTATGGCTACACCTTC CASSPPGDAYGYTF
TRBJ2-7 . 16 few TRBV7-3 TGTGCCAGCAGCTTAATTGAGACGGCGGGCTCCTACGAGCAGTACTTC CASSLIETAGSYEQYF
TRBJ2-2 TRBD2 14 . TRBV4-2 TGTGCCAGCAGCCCTAGCGGGGGGGCCGGGGAGCTGTTTTTT CASSPSGGAGELFF
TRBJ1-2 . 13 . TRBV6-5 TGTGCCAGCAGCGCCCAGGGTTCCTATGGCTACACCTTC CASSAQGSYGYTF
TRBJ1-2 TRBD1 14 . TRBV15 TGTGCCACCAGCAGTGGGACAGGGGGTCGAGGCTACACCTTC CATSSGTGGRGYTF
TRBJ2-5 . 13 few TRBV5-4 TGTGCCAGCAGCGCCGCACTCCAAGAGACCCAGTACTTC CASSAALQETQYF
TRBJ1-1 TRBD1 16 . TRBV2 TGTGCCAGCAGCCCGACAGGGGGCGGCGCGGACACTGAAGCTTTCTTT CASSPTGGGADTEAFF
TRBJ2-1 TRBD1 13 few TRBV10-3 TGTGCCATCAAGGGACAGGGGATCAATGAGCAGTTCTTC CAIKGQGINEQFF
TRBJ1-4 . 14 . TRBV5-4 TGTGCCAGCAGCTTGGGGTCAGGGATCGAAAAACTGTTTTTT CASSLGSGIEKLFF
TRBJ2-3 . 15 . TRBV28 TGTGCCAGCAGAGAAGGGACTTACCGCACAGATACGCAGTATTTT CASREGTYRTDTQYF
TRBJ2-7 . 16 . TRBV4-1 TGCGCCAGCAGCCAAGATCGCGCTAGGGGTGTTTACGAGCAGTACTTC CASSQDRARGVYEQYF
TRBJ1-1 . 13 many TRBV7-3 TGTGCCAGCAGCTTCCGAGCGAACACTGAAGCTTTCTTT CASSFRANTEAFF
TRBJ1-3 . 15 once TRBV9 TGTGCCAGCAGCGTAGAGGGAGTGAGGGGAAACACCATATATTTT CASSVEGVRGNTIYF
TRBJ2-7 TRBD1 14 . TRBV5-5 TGTGCCAGCAGCCAAAGGGACAGCGCCTACGAGCAGTACTTC CASSQRDSAYEQYF
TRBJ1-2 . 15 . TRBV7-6 TGTGCCAGCAGGAAGGAAGACAGTCCTAACTATGGCTACACCTTC CASRKEDSPNYGYTF
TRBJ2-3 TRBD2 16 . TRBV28 TGTGCCAGCAGTTCCTCCCTCCGGGGGGGCACAGATACGCAGTATTTT CASSSSLRGGTDTQYF
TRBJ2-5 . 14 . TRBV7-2 TGTGCCAGCAGCTTAGTTGGCGGGGCCAGGACCCAGTACTTC CASSLVGGARTQYF
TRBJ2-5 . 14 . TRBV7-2 TGTGCCAGCAGCCCCCCAGGGAGGCGAGAGACCCAGTACTTC CASSPPGRRETQYF
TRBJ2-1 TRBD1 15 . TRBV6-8 TGTGCCAGCAATAACCGGGACAGGGGACGGGATGAGCAGTTCTTC CASNNRDRGRDEQFF
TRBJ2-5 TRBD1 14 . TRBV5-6 TGTGCCAGCAGCTTGACAGGGGTCCAAGAGACCCAGTACTTC CASSLTGVQETQYF
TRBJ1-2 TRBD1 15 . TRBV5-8 TGCGCCAGCAGCCACCTATACAGGGGGAGGGATGGCTACACCTTC CASSHLYRGRDGYTF
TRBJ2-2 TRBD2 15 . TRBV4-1 TGCGCCAGCAGCCAAGAGCGGGGGGGCGGCGGGGAGCTGTTTTTT CASSQERGGGGELFF
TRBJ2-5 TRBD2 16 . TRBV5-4 TGTGCCAGCAGTACGGGGGGGGTACCCAGACAAGAGACCCAGTACTTC CASSTGGVPRQETQYF
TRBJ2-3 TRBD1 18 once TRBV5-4 TGTGCCAGCAGCTCAGCTGGGACAGCGTCCTATAGCACAGATACGCAGTATTTT CASSSAGTASYSTDTQYF
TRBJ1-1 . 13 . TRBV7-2 TGTGCCAGCAGCTTATTCCGGAGCACTGAAGCTTTCTTT CASSLFRSTEAFF
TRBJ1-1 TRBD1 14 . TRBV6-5 TGTGCCAGCAGTCCGGGACAGGGGATTCCTGAAGCTTTCTTT CASSPGQGIPEAFF
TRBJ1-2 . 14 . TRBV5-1 TGCGCCAGCAGCTTGGGCAGTACTAACTATGGCTACACCTTC CASSLGSTNYGYTF
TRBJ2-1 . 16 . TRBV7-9 TGTGCCAGCAGCTCAGCCCTGCCATGGGCGTACAATGAGCAGTTCTTC CASSSALPWAYNEQFF
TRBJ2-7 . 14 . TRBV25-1 TGTGCCAGCAGTGAAGCAGGGATGGAGTACGAGCAGTACTTC CASSEAGMEYEQYF
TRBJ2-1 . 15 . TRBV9 TGTGCCAGCAGCGTAGACGGGACTGGGCACAATGAGCAGTTCTTC CASSVDGTGHNEQFF
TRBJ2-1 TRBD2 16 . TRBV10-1 TGCGCCAGCAGTGAGTCAAAAGGGAGGGGCTACAATGAGCAGTTCTTC CASSESKGRGYNEQFF
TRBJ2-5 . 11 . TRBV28 TGTGCCAGCAGTCTAAGACAGAGCCAGTACTTC CASSLRQSQYF
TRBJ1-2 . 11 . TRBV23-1 TGCGCCAGCAGTCACCACTCCGGCTACACCTTC CASSHHSGYTF
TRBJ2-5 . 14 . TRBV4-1 TGCGCCAGCAGCCAAGAGGAGGGTTGGGAGACCCAGTACTTC CASSQEEGWETQYF
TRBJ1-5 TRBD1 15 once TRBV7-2 TGTGCCAGCAGCTTATCAGGGGGCAACAATCAGCCCCAGCATTTT CASSLSGGNNQPQHF
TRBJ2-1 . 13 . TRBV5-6 TGTGCCAGCAGCTTGGGCAGAAACAATGAGCAGTTCTTC CASSLGRNNEQFF
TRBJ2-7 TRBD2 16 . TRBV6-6 TGTGCCAGCAGTTACTATGGGGCGGGGGGGTGGTACGAGCAGTACTTC CASSYYGAGGWYEQYF
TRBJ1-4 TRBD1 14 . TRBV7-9 TGTGCCAGCAGCTTGGGACAGGGTCATGAAAAACTGTTTTTT CASSLGQGHEKLFF
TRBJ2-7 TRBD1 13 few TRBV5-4 TGTGCCAGCAGCTTGGCAACAGGGGACGAGCAGTACTTC CASSLATGDEQYF
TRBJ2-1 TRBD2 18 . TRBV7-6 TGTGCCAGCAGCTCAAAAGGCGGGCGGGGGGGCTCCTACAATGAGCAGTTCTTC CASSSKGGRGGSYNEQFF
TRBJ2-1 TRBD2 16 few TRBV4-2 TGTGCCAGCAGCCCGGTCGTAGCGGGGGGATCCAATGAGCAGTTCTTC CASSPVVAGGSNEQFF
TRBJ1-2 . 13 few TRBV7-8 TGTGCCAGCAGCTGGGGCTATGAGTATGGCTACACCTTC CASSWGYEYGYTF
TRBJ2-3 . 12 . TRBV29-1 TGCAGCGTTGAAGATCTTCCAGATACGCAGTATTTT CSVEDLPDTQYF
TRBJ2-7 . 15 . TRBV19 TGTGCCAGTAGTATCCGACCAGGGGTCTCCTACGAGCAGTACTTC CASSIRPGVSYEQYF
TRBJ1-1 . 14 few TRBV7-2 TGTGCCAGCAGCAGAGACAGGAGGAACACTGAAGCTTTCTTT CASSRDRRNTEAFF
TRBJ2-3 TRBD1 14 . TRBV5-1 TGCGCCAGTCAATTGGACAGGGGGCTTGATACGCAGTATTTT CASQLDRGLDTQYF
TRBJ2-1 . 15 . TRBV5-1 TGCGCCAGCAGCCAACAGGGGGGGTCCTACAATGAGCAGTTCTTC CASSQQGGSYNEQFF
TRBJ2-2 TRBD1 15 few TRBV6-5 TGTGCCAGCAGGGACGACAGGGGGCGAACCGGGGAGCTGTTTTTT CASRDDRGRTGELFF
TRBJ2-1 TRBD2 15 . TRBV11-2 TGTGCCAGCAGCTTAGAAGGCGGGGGAGACAATGAGCAGTTCTTC CASSLEGGGDNEQFF
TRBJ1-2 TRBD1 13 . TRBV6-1 TGTGCCAGCAGTCCTGGGACAGGCTATGGCTACACCTTC CASSPGTGYGYTF
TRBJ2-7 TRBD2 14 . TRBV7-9 TGTGCCAGCAGCTTAGTAGGGGAGGGTTACGAGCAGTACTTC CASSLVGEGYEQYF
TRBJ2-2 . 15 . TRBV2 TGTGCCAGCAGTGAAGTTTCCGTGAACACCGGGGAGCTGTTTTTT CASSEVSVNTGELFF
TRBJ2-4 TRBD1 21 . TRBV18 TGTGCCAGCTCACCATTTAAAACCGGGACAGGGGGCCTATCATCCAAAAACATTCAGTACTTC CASSPFKTGTGGLSSKNIQYF
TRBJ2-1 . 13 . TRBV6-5 TGTGCCAGCAGGTCAGGGGCCTACAATGAGCAGTTCTTC CASRSGAYNEQFF
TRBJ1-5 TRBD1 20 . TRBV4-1 TGCGCCAGCAGCCAACTGACGGAGGACAGGACCTTTTATAGCAATCAGCCCCAGCATTTT CASSQLTEDRTFYSNQPQHF